This T cell receptor beta chain was recorded in a study of blood T cell repertoires in COVID-19. CDR3 size: 14 residues. Looked up from germline, CDR1 is LNHDA and CDR2 is SQIVND (reference sequence). V shed 6 bases and J 9 bases; nucleotides not matched to a gene: 4. Authors' analysis steps: Researchers report that nucleated cell counts were estimated from reference gene primer amplification. Generated by immunoSEQ multiplex PCR, the TCRdb table keeps only in-frame clones and is missing some. V and J calls and clone size are copied from that table; D and trimming were computed from the DNA. The data hold about 200,000 clones, with around 94% observed a single time.

This TCR derives from a man aged 25 to 45 with COVID-19, enrolled during active disease. Sequenced material: peripheral blood. The chain couples TRBV19 to TRBJ2-1; 14 bases are shared with TRBD2. The CDR3 reads CASSPGLAGAEQFF. As DNA, the CDR3 is TGTGCCAGTAGCCCGGGACTAGCGGGGGCTGAGCAGTTCTTC.